This is a list of T cell receptor beta chains from one sample in a study of graft-versus-host responses after intestinal transplantation. Clones were sequenced by immunoSEQ multiplex PCR, and TCRdb holds only the in-frame ones, with some missing. The table has about 20,000 clones, 95% seen once; the top ten hold over 0.7%. The material sequenced was PBMCs, taken 23 days after intestinal transplant. The receptors here all came from a human patient who received an intestinal transplant, so some T cells may come from the graft donor. The CDR3 runs from the conserved cysteine through the conserved F or W. The order of the fields is clone size, J gene, D gene, V gene, CDR3 protein, CDR3 DNA. A D gene is named only where the DNA matches it firmly. A row's size may be missing; if present it is once, few, many or a size class.

.,TRBJ1-1,.,TRBV27,CASSYRLNTEAFF,TGTGCCAGCAGTTACCGATTGAACACTGAAGCTTTCTTT
.,TRBJ1-4,TRBD1,TRBV4-1,CASSQEGRQGLATNEKLFF,TGCGCCAGCAGCCAAGAAGGCAGACAGGGACTTGCAACTAATGAAAAACTGTTTTTT
.,TRBJ2-5,.,TRBV4-3,CASSQLQAGMETQYF,TGCGCCAGCAGCCAATTACAGGCAGGGATGGAGACCCAGTACTTC
once,TRBJ2-4,TRBD1,TRBV7-3,CASSSTGDIQYF,TGTGCCAGCAGCTCCACAGGGGACATTCAGTACTTC
.,TRBJ2-1,TRBD2,TRBV4-1,CASSQASGRAPNEQFF,TGCGCCAGCAGCCAAGCTAGCGGGAGGGCCCCCAATGAGCAGTTCTTC
.,TRBJ1-4,.,TRBV29-1,CSVRTPGQGKSTNEKLFF,TGCAGCGTCCGAACCCCCGGCCAGGGGAAATCAACTAATGAAAAACTGTTTTTT
.,TRBJ2-7,.,TRBV13,CASSLGGGYYEQYF,TGTGCCAGCAGCTTAGGGGGCGGATATTACGAGCAGTACTTC
.,TRBJ2-1,TRBD2,TRBV7-9,CASSPRTSGGTGEQFF,TGTGCCAGCAGCCCCAGGACTAGCGGGGGCACGGGAGAGCAGTTCTTC
.,TRBJ2-3,.,TRBV5-1,CASGWDSTDTQYF,TGCGCCAGCGGATGGGACAGCACAGATACGCAGTATTTT
.,TRBJ2-1,TRBD2,TRBV5-1,CASSLAGLAGGDEQFF,TGCGCCAGCAGCTTGGCAGGACTAGCGGGTGGAGATGAGCAGTTCTTC
once,TRBJ2-5,TRBD1,TRBV27,CASSLGQGLGETQYF,TGTGCCAGCAGTCTAGGACAGGGGTTGGGGGAGACCCAGTACTTC
.,TRBJ2-3,.,TRBV6-5,CASTATARGTDTQYF,TGTGCCAGCACCGCCACGGCGAGGGGCACAGATACGCAGTATTTT
.,TRBJ2-1,TRBD1,TRBV11-2,CASSPSPTGGPLYNEQFF,TGTGCCAGCAGCCCAAGCCCCACAGGGGGCCCTTTATACAATGAGCAGTTCTTC
.,TRBJ2-1,.,TRBV6-6,CASSYSPQGNDNEQFF,TGTGCCAGCAGTTACTCTCCCCAGGGGAATGACAATGAGCAGTTCTTC
.,TRBJ2-7,TRBD2,TRBV11-2,CASSPLAGVAPDEQYF,TGTGCCAGCAGCCCCCTAGCGGGAGTCGCGCCGGACGAGCAGTACTTC
once,TRBJ1-1,.,TRBV11-2,CASSGDRVEAFF,TGTGCCAGCAGCGGGGACCGGGTTGAAGCTTTCTTT
.,TRBJ1-1,.,TRBV19,CASSMGLQALMNTEAFF,TGTGCCAGTAGTATGGGGTTACAGGCCCTCATGAACACTGAAGCTTTCTTT
.,TRBJ2-5,.,TRBV19,CARGRQAQYF,TGTGCCAGGGGGAGACAGGCTCAGTACTTC
.,TRBJ2-1,.,TRBV7-8,CASSLAWGWRTTYNEQFF,TGTGCCAGCAGCTTAGCGTGGGGATGGCGGACTACCTACAATGAGCAGTTCTTC
.,TRBJ1-5,.,TRBV29-1,CSVLLPRGNQPQHF,TGCAGCGTCCTCCTACCCAGGGGCAATCAGCCCCAGCATTTT
.,TRBJ1-4,.,TRBV7-9,CASSDSGGATNEKLFF,TGTGCCAGCAGCGACTCGGGGGGAGCAACTAATGAAAAACTGTTTTTT
.,TRBJ2-7,TRBD1,TRBV4-1,CASSRESTGDYEQYF,TGCGCCAGCAGCCGTGAATCGACAGGGGACTACGAGCAGTACTTC
.,TRBJ2-7,.,TRBV7-5,CVRPSTEPAYEQYF,TGTGTCAGACCATCGACAGAGCCGGCTTACGAGCAGTACTTC
.,TRBJ2-1,.,TRBV9,CASSGDNEQFF,TGTGCCAGCAGCGGAGACAATGAGCAGTTCTTC
.,TRBJ2-7,TRBD1,TRBV19,CASSIQPRRQGSYEQYF,TGTGCCAGTAGTATCCAACCCCGGCGACAGGGGAGCTACGAGCAGTACTTC
.,TRBJ2-1,TRBD2,TRBV5-5,CASRGTSGASSYNEQFF,TGTGCCAGCAGAGGGACTAGCGGGGCTAGCTCCTACAATGAGCAGTTCTTC
once,TRBJ2-7,TRBD1,TRBV30,CAWSAGGLDYEQYF,TGTGCCTGGAGTGCAGGGGGATTGGACTACGAGCAGTACTTC
.,TRBJ2-5,.,TRBV20-1,CSARQQETQYF,TGCAGTGCTAGACAGCAAGAGACCCAGTACTTC
.,TRBJ1-5,.,TRBV6-1,CASTQNSNQPQHF,TGTGCCAGCACACAGAATAGCAATCAGCCCCAGCATTTT
.,TRBJ1-5,TRBD1,TRBV5-5,CASSSFGTDNQPQHF,TGTGCCAGCAGCTCATTCGGGACAGACAATCAGCCCCAGCATTTT
.,TRBJ2-7,TRBD2,TRBV6-5,CASSSSGMSYEQYF,TGCGCCAGCAGTTCTAGCGGGATGAGCTACGAGCAGTACTTC
.,TRBJ1-1,.,TRBV15,CATSGRTTGWGSTEAFF,TGTGCCACCAGCGGAAGGACTACCGGTTGGGGTAGCACTGAAGCTTTCTTT
.,TRBJ2-7,TRBD1,TRBV4-3,CASSWGQSYEQYF,TGCGCCAGCAGCTGGGGACAGTCCTACGAGCAGTACTTC
.,TRBJ2-7,.,TRBV4-1,CASSQEPLDEQYF,TGCGCCAGCAGCCAAGAGCCATTAGACGAGCAGTACTTC
.,TRBJ2-7,.,TRBV7-2,CASSQTMTYEQYF,TGTGCCAGCAGCCAGACTATGACCTACGAGCAGTACTTC
.,TRBJ2-7,.,TRBV7-6,CASSLEGSPSYEQYF,TGTGCCAGCAGCTTAGAAGGTTCTCCCTCCTACGAGCAGTACTTC
.,TRBJ2-3,.,TRBV4-2,CASSQDESIGTRTDTQYF,TGTGCCAGCAGCCAAGATGAGAGTATCGGGACAAGGACAGATACGCAGTATTTT
.,TRBJ2-1,TRBD2,TRBV2,CASSEGWAGGVNEQFF,TGTGCCAGCAGTGAGGGTTGGGCGGGAGGAGTAAATGAGCAGTTCTTC
.,TRBJ1-1,TRBD1,TRBV15,CATSRVNGGQAGSTEAFF,TGTGCCACCAGCAGAGTGAATGGGGGACAGGCGGGGTCCACTGAAGCTTTCTTT
.,TRBJ2-3,.,TRBV6-5,CASSYADSSTDTQYF,TGTGCCAGCAGTTACGCGGACTCTAGCACAGATACGCAGTATTTT
.,TRBJ2-7,.,TRBV27,CASSFGGYEQYF,TGTGCCAGCAGTTTCGGGGGCTACGAGCAGTACTTC
.,TRBJ1-5,TRBD1,TRBV19,CASSIFTGEKKNQPQHF,TGTGCCAGTAGTATTTTTACAGGGGAGAAAAAAAATCAGCCCCAGCATTTT
.,TRBJ2-5,TRBD2,TRBV9,CASSESGRARETQYF,TGTGCCAGCAGCGAGAGCGGGAGGGCCAGGGAGACCCAGTACTTC
.,TRBJ1-5,.,TRBV28,CASSWQEPDYSNQPQHF,TGTGCCAGCAGTTGGCAGGAGCCCGATTATAGCAATCAGCCCCAGCATTTT
.,TRBJ2-7,TRBD2,TRBV5-1,CASSPRLAGGDEQYF,TGCGCCAGCAGCCCCCGACTAGCGGGAGGGGACGAGCAGTACTTC
.,TRBJ1-2,.,TRBV27,CASSSSPFYYGYTF,TGTGCCAGCAGTTCCTCCCCCTTTTACTATGGCTACACCTTC